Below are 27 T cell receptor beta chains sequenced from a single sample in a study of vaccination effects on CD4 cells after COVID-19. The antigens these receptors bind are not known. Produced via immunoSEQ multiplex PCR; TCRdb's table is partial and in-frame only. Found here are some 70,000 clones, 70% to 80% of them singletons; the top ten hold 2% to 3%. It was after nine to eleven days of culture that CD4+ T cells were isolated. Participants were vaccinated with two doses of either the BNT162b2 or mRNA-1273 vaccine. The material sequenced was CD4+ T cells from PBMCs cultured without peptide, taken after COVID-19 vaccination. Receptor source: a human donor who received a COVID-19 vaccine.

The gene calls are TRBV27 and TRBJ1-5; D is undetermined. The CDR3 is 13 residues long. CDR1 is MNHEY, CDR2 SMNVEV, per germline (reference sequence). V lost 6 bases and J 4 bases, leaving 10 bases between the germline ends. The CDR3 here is CASRPSGNQPQHF. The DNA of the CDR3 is TGTGCCAGCAGACCCTCGGGGAATCAGCCCCAGCATTTT.

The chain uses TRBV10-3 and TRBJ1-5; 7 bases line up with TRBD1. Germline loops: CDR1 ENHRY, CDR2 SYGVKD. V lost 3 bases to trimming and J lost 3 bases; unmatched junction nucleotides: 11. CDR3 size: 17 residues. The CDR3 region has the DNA TGTGCCATCAGTGACCCGGGGAGAGGGGGCAACAATCAGCCCCAGCATTTT. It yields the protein CAISDPGRGGNNQPQHF.

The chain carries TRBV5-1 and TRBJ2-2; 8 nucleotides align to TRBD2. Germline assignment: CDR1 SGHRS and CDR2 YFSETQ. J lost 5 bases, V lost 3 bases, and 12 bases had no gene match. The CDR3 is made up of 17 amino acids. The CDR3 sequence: CASSYLAGVGTTGELFF. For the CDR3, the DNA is TGCGCCAGCAGCTATCTAGCGGGTGTTGGTACGACCGGGGAGCTGTTTTTT. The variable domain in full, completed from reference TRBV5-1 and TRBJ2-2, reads KAGVTQTPRYLIKTRGQQVTLSCSPISGHRSVSWYQQTPGQGLQFLFEYFSETQRNKGNFPGRFSGRQFSNSRSEMNVSTLELGDSALYLCASSYLAGVGTTGELFFGEGSRLTVL.

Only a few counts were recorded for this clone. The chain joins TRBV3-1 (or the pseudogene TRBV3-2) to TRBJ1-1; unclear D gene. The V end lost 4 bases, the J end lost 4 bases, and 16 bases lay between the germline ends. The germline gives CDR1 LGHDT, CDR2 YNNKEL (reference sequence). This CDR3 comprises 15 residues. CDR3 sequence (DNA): TGTGCCAGCAGCCCGAGACCGGCGGGAGCCACTGAAGCTTTCTTT. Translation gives CASSPRPAGATEAFF.

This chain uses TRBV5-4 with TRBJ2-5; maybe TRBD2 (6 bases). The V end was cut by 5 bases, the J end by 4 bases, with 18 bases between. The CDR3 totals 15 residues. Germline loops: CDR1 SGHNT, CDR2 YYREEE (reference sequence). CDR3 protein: CASRDKSGVLETQYF. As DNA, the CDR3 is TGTGCCAGCAGGGATAAATCGGGGGTCTTAGAGACCCAGTACTTC.

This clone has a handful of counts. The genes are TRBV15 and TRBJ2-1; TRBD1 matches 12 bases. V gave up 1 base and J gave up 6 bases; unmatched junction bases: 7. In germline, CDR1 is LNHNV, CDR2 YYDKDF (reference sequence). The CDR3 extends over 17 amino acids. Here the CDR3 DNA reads TGTGCCACCAGCAGAGCCCCGACGGGACAGGGGGCCAATGAGCAGTTCTTC. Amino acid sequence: CATSRAPTGQGANEQFF. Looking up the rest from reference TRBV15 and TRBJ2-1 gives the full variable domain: DAMVIQNPRYQVTQFGKPVTLSCSQTLNHNVMYWYQQKSSQAPKLLFHYYDKDFNNEADTPDNFQSRRPNTSFCFLDIRSPGLGDTAMYLCATSRAPTGQGANEQFFGPGTRLTVL.

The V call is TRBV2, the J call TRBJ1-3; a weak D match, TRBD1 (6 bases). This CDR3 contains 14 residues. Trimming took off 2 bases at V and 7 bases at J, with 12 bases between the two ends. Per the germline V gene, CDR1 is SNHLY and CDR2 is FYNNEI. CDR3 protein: CASSETGLGNTIYF. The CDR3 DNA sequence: TGTGCCAGCAGTGAAACAGGGCTCGGGAACACCATATATTTT.

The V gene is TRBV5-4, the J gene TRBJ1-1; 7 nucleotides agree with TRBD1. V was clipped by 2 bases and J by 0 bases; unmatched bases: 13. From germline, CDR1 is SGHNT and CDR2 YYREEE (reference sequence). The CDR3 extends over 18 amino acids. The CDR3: CASSFPGARQGLNTEAFF. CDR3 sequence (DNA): TGTGCCAGCAGCTTCCCCGGGGCGCGACAGGGATTGAACACTGAAGCTTTCTTT.

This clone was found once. CDR3 coding DNA: TGTGCCAGCAGTCAAACCAGACAACTATCACCCCTCCACTTT. This gives the protein CASSQTRQLSPLHF. V gene TRBV6-5 combines with J gene TRBJ1-6; no clear D gene. This CDR3 has 14 residues. Trimming removed 5 bases from V and 10 bases from J, with 15 bases in between. The V gene's germline CDR1 is MNHEY and CDR2 SVGAGI.

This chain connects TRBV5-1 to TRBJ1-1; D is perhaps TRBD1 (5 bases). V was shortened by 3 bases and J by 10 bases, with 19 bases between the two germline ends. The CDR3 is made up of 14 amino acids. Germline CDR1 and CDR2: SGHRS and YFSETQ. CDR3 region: CASSSMTAQDVAFF. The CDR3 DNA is TGCGCCAGCAGCTCAATGACAGCCCAGGATGTAGCTTTCTTT.

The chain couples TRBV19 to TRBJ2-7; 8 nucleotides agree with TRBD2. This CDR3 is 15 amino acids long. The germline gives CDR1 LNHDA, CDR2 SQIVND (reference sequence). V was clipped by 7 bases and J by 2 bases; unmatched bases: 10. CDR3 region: CASKAGNSGAYEQYV. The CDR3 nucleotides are TGTGCCAGTAAGGCAGGGAATAGCGGGGCCTACGAGCAGTACGTC.

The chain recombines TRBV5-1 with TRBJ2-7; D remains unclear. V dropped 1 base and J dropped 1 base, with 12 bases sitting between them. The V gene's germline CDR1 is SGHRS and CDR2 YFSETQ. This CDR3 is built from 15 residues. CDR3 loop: CASSLRPGGSYEQYV. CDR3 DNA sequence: TGCGCCAGCAGCTTGAGGCCCGGCGGATCCTACGAGCAGTACGTC.

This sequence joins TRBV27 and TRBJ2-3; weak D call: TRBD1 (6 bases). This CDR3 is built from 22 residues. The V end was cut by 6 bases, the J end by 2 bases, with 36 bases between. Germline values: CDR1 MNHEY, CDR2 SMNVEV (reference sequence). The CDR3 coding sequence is TGTGCCAGCAGGAAAATGATCCCCAGACGGGACATTACAGAGGGTTTCACAGATACGCAGTATTTT. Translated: CASRKMIPRRDITEGFTDTQYF.

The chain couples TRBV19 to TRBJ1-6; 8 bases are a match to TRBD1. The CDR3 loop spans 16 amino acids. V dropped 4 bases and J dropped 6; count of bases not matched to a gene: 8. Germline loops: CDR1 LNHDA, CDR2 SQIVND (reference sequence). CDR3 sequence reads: CASSNQGAVFNSPLHF. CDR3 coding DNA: TGTGCCAGTAGTAACCAGGGGGCGGTGTTTAATTCACCCCTCCACTTT.

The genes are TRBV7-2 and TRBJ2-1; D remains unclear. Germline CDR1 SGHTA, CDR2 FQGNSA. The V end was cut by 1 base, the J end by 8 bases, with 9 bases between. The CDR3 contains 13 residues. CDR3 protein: CASSLERRDEQFF. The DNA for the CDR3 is TGTGCCAGCAGCTTAGAAAGAAGGGATGAGCAGTTCTTC.

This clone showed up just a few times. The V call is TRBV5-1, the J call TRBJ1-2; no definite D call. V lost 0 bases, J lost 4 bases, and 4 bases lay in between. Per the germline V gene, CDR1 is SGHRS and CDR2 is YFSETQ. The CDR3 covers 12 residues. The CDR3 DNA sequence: TGCGCCAGCAGCTTGGACGTCTATGGCTACACCTTC. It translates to CASSLDVYGYTF.

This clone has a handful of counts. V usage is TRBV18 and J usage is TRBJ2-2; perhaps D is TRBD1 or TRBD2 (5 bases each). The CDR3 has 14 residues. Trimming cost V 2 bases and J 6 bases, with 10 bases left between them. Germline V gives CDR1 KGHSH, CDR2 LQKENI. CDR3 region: CASSPGGPPGELFF. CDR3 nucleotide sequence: TGTGCCAGCTCACCAGGGGGTCCTCCCGGGGAGCTGTTTTTT.

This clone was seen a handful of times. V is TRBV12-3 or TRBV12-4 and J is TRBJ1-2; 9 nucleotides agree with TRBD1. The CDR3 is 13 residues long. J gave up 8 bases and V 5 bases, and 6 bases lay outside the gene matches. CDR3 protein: CASSPTGGRGYTF. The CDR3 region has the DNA TGTGCCAGCAGTCCTACAGGGGGCCGAGGCTACACCTTC.

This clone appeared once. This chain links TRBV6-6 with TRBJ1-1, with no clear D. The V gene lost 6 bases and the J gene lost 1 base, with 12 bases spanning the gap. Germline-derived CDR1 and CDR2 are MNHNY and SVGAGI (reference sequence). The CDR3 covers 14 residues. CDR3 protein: CASRYPSENTEAFF. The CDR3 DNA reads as TGTGCCAGCAGGTACCCCAGCGAGAACACTGAAGCTTTCTTT.

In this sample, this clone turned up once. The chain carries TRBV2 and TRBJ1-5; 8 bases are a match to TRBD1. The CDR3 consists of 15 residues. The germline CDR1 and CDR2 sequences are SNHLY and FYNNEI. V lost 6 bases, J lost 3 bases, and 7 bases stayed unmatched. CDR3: CASRDWTGSNQPQHF. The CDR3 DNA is TGTGCCAGCAGAGATTGGACAGGGTCCAATCAGCCCCAGCATTTT.

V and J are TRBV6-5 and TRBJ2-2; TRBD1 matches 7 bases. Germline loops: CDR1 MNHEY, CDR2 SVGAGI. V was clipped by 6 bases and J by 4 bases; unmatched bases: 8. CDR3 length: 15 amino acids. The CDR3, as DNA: TGTGCCAGCAGCCGGTGGGACAGCGTCACCGGGGAGCTGTTTTTT. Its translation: CASSRWDSVTGELFF.

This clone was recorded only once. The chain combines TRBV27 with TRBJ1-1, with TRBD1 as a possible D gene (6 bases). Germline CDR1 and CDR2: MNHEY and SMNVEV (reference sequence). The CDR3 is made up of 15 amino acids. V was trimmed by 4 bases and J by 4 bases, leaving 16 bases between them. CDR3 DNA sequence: TGTGCCAGCAGTTCAACCAGGGGTGGGACCACTGAAGCTTTCTTT. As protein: CASSSTRGGTTEAFF.

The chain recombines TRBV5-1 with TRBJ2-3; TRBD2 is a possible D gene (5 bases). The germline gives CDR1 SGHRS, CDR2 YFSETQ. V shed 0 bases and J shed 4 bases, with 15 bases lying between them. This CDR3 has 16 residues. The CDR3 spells CASSLGTSRTADTQYF. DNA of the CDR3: TGCGCCAGCAGCTTGGGGACTTCCAGAACGGCAGATACGCAGTATTTT.

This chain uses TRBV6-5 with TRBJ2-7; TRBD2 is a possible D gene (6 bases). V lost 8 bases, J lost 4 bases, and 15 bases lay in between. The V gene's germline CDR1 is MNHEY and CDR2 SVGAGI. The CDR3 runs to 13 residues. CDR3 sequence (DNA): TGTGCCAGCCGGGGGTCGGGGTGGTACGAGCAGTACGTC. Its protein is CASRGSGWYEQYV.

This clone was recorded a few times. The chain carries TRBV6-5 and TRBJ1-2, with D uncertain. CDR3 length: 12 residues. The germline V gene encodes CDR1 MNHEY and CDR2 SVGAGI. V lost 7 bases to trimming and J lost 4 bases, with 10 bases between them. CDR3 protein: CASKGGIYGYTF. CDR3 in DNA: TGTGCCAGCAAGGGCGGAATCTATGGCTACACCTTC.

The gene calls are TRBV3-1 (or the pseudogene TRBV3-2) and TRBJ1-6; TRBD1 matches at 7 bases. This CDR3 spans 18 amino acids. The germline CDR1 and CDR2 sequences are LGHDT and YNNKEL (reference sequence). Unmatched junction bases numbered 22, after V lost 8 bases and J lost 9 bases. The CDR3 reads CASGETGLLPIRFSPLHF. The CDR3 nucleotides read TGTGCCAGCGGGGAGACAGGGCTACTGCCAATTCGCTTTTCACCCCTCCACTTT.

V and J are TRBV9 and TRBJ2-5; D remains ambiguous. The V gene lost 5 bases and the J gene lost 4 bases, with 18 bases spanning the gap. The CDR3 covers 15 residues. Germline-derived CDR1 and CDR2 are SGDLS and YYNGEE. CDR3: CASSLRGLGPETQYF. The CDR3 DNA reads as TGTGCCAGCAGTCTCCGCGGTTTGGGCCCAGAGACCCAGTACTTC.